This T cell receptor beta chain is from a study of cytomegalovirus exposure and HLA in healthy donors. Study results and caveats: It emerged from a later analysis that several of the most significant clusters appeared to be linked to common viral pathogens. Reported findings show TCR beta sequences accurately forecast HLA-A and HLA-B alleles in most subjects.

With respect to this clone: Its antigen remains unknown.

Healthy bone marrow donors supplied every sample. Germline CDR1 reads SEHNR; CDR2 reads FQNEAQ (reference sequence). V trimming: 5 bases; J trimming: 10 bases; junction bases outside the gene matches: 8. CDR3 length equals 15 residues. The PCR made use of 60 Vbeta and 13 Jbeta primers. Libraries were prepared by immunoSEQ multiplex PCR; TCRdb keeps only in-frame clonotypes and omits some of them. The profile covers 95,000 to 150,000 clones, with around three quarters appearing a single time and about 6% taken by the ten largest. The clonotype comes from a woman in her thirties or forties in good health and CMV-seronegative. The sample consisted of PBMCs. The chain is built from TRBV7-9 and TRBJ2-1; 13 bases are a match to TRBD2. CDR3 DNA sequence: TGTGCCAGCAGCCTAGGACTAGCGGGAGCAAAAGAGCAGTTCTTC. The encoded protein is CASSLGLAGAKEQFF.